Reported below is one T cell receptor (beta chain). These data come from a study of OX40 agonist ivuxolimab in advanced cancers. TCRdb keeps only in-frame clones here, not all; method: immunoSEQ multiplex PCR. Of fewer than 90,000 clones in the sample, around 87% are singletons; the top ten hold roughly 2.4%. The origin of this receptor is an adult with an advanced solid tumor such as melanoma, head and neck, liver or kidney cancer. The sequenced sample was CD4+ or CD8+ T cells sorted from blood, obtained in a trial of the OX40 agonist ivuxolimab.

This CDR3 is CASSYRGQGAIGYTF. CDR3 coding DNA: TGTGCCAGCAGTTACCGGGGACAGGGGGCGATTGGCTACACCTTC. This chain connects TRBV6-5 to TRBJ1-2; 12 bases line up with TRBD1. The CDR3 sequence is 15 residues long. Germline lookup yields CDR1 MNHEY and CDR2 SVGAGI. The J segment lost 7 bases and the V segment lost 2 bases, leaving 5 bases of the junction unmatched.